This T cell receptor beta chain came from a study of blood T cell repertoires in COVID-19. Study details: Italy, Spain and the United States were the sources of the convalescent and acute COVID-19 samples. PBMCs, B-cell-depleted T cells, or T cells provided the cDNA or gDNA that made up the material.

Produced via immunoSEQ multiplex PCR; TCRdb's table is partial and in-frame only. Counted here are under 200,000 clones, roughly 91% occurring once; the ten biggest clones make up roughly 2.3%. Germline lookup yields CDR1 SEHNR and CDR2 FQNEAQ (reference sequence). The CDR3 loop spans 13 amino acids. Trimming shortened V by 4 bases and J by 2 bases, and 7 bases separated the two germline ends. The source is a man aged 18 to 30 with acute or convalescent COVID-19. V gene TRBV7-9 combines with J gene TRBJ2-3; D is uncertain. Sequences were obtained from peripheral blood. This CDR3 is CASSSSSTDTQYF. The CDR3 nucleotides are TGTGCCAGCAGCTCGTCGTCCACAGATACGCAGTATTTT.